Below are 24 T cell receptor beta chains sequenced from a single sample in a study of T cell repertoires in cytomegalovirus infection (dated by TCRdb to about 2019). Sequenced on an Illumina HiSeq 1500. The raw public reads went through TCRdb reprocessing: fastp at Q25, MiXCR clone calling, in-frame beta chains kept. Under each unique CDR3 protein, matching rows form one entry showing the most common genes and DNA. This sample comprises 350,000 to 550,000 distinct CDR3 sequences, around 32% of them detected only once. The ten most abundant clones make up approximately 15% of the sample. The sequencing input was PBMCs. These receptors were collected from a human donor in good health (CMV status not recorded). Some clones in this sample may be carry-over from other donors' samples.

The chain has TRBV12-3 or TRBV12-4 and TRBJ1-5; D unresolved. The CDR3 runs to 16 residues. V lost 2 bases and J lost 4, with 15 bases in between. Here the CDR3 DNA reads TGTGCCAGCAGTTTAAGGATCCAGTTGCGGAATCAGCCCCAGCATTTT. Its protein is CASSLRIQLRNQPQHF.

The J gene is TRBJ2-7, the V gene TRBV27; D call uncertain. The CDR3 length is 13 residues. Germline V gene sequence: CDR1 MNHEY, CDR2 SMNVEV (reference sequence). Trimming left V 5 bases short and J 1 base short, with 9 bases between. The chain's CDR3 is CASSRQKSYEQYF. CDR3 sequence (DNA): TGTGCCAGCAGTCGGCAGAAGTCCTACGAGCAGTACTTC.

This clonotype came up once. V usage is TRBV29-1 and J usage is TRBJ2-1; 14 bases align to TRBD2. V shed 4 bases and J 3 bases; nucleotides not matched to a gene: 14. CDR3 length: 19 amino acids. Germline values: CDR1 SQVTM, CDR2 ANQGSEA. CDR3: CSVGGGIRTSGGLYNEQFF. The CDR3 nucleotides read TGCAGCGTTGGGGGGGGAATACGGACTAGCGGGGGGCTCTACAATGAGCAGTTCTTC.

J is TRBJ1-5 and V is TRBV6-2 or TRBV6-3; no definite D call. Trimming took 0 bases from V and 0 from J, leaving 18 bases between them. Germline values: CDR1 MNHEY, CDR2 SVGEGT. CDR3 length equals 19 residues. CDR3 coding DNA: TGTGCCAGCAGTTACTCGAACAGTCACCAACTATCTAGCAATCAGCCCCAGCATTTT. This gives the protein CASSYSNSHQLSSNQPQHF.

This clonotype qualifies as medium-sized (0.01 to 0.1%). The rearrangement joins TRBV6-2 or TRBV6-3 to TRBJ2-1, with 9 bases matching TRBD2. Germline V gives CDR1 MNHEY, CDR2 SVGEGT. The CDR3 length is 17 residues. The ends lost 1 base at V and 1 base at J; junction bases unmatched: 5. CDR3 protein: CASSYWLAGTSYNEQFF. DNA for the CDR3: TGTGCCAGCAGTTACTGGCTAGCGGGGACATCCTACAATGAGCAGTTCTTC.

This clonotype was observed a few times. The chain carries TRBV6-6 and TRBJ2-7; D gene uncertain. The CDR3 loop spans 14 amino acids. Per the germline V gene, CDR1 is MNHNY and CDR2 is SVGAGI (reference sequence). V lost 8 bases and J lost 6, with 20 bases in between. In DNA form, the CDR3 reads TGTGCCAGCTTTCCCCGGCTTGCACGCTCCGAGCAGTACTTC. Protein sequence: CASFPRLARSEQYF.

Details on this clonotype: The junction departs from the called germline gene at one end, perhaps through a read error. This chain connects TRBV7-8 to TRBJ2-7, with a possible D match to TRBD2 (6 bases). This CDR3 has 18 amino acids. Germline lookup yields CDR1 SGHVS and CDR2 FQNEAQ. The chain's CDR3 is CASSLRPGRITDSYDQYF. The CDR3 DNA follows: TGTGCCAGCAGCTTAAGGCCAGGGAGGATTACTGACTCCTACGATCAGTACTTC.

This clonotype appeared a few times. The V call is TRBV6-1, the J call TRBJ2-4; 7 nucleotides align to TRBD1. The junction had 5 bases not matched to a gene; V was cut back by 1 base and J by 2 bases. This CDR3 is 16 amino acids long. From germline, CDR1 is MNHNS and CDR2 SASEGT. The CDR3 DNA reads TGTGCCAGCAGTGAAGAGGGGGCTGGGACCAAAAACATTCAGTACTTC. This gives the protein CASSEEGAGTKNIQYF.

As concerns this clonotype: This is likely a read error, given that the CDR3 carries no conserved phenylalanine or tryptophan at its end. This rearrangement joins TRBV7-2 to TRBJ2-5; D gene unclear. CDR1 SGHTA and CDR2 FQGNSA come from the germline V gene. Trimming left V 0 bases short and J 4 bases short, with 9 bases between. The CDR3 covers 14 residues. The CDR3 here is CASSLAPSGETQYL. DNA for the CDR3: TGTGCCAGCAGCTTAGCCCCCTCGGGAGAGACCCAGTACTTA.

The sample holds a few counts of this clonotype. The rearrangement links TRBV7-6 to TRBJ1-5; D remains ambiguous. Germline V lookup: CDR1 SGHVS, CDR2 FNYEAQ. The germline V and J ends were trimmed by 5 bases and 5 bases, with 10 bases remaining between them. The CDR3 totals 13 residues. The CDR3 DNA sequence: TGTGCCAGCAGCGAGACGGATGATCAGCCCCAGCATTTT. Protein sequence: CASSETDDQPQHF.

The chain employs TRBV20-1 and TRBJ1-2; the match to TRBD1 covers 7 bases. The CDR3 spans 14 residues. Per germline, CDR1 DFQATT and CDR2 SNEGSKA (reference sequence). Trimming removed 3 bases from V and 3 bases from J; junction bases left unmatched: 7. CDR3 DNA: TGCAGTGCTAGCGGGACAGTGGGAGACTATGGCTACACCTTC. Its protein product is CSASGTVGDYGYTF.

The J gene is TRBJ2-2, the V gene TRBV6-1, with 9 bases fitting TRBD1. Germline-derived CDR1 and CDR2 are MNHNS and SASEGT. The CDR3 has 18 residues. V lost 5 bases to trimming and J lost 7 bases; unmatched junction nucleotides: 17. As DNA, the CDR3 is TGTGCCAGCAGTCAGCGTCCGGGACAGGGAGGTCTTGGCGGGGAGCTGTTTTTT. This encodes CASSQRPGQGGLGGELFF.

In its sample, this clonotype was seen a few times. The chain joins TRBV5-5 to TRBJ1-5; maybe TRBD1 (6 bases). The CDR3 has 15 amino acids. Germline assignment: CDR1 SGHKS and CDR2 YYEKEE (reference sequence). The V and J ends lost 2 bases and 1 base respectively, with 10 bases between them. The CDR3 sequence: CASSFQGSSNQPQHF. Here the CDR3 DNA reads TGTGCCAGCAGCTTTCAGGGGTCGAGCAATCAGCCCCAGCATTTT.

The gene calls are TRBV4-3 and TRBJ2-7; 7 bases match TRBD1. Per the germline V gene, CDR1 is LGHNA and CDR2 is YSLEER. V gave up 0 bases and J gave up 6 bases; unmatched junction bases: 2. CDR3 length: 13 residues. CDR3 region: CASSQDRTGEQYF. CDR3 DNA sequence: TGCGCCAGCAGCCAAGATAGGACAGGCGAGCAGTACTTC.

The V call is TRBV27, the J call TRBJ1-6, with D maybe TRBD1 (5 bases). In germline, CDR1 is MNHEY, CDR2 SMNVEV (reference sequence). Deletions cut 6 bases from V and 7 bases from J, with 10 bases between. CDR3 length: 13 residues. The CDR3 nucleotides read TGTGCCAGCAGCGGACATGCGAATTCACCCCTCCACTTT. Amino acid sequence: CASSGHANSPLHF.

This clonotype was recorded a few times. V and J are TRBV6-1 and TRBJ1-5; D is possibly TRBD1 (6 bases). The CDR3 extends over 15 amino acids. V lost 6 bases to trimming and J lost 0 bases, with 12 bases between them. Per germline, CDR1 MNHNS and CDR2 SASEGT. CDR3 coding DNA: TGTGCCAGCAGCTACGGGACAACTAGCAATCAGCCCCAGCATTTT. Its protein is CASSYGTTSNQPQHF.

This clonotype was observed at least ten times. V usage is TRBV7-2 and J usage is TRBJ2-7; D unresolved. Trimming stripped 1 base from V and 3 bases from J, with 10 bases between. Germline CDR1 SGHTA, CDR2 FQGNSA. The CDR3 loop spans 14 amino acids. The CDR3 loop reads CASSLELHLYEQYF. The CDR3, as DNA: TGTGCCAGCAGCTTAGAGTTACACCTCTACGAGCAGTACTTC.

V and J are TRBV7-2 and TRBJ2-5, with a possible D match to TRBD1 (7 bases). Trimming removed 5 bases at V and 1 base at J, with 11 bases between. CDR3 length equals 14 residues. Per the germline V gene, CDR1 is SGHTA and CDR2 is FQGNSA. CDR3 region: CASSDQGGQETQYF. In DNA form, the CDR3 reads TGTGCCAGCAGCGACCAGGGGGGCCAAGAGACCCAGTACTTC.

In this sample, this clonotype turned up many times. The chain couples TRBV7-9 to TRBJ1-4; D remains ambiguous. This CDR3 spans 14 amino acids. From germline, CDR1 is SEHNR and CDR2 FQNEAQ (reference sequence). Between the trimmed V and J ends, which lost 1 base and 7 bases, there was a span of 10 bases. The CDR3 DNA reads TGTGCCAGCAGCTTAGTCGACTATGGTGAAAAACTGTTTTTT. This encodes CASSLVDYGEKLFF.

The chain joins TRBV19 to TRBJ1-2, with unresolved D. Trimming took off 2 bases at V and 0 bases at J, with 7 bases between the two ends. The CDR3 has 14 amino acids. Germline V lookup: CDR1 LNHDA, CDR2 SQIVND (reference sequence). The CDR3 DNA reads TGTGCCAGTAGTATAAGGGAAACTAACTATGGCTACACCTTC. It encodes CASSIRETNYGYTF.

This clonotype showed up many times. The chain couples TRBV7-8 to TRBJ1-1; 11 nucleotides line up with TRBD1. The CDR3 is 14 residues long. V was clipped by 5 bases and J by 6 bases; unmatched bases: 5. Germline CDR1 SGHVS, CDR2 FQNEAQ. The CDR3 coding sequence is TGTGCCAGCAGCCACGGACAGGGGGCTGCTGAAGCTTTCTTT. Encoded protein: CASSHGQGAAEAFF.

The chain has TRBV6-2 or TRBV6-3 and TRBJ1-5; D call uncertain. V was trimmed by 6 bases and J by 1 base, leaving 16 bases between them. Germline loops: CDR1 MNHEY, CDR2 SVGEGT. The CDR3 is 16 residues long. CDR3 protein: CASRAAGSGSNQPQHF. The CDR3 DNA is TGTGCCAGCAGAGCTGCCGGGAGCGGGAGCAATCAGCCCCAGCATTTT.

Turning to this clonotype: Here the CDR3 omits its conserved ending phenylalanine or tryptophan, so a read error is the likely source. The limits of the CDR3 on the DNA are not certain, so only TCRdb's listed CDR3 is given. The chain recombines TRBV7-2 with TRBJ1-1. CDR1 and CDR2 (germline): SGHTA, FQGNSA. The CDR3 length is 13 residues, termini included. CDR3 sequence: CASSLGGVTESFC.

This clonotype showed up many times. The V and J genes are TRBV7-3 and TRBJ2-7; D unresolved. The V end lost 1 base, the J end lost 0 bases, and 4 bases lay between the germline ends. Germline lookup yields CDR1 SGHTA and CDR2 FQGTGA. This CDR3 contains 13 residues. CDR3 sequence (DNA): TGTGCCAGCAGCTTAAACCCCTCCTACGAGCAGTACTTC. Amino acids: CASSLNPSYEQYF.